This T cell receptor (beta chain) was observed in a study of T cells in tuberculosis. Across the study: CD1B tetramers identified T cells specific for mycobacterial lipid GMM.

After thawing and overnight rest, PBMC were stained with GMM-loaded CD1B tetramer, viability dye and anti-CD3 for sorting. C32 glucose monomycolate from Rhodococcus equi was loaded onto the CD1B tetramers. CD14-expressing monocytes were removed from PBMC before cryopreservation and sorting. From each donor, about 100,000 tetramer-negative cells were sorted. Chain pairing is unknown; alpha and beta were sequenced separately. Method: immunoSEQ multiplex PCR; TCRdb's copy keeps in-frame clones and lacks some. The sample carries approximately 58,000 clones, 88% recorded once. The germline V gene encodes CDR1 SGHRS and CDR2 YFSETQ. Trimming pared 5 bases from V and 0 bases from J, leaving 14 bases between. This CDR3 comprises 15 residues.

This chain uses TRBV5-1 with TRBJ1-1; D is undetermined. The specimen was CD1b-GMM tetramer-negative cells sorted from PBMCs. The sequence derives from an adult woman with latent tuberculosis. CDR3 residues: CASRALASVNTEAFF. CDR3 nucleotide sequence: TGCGCCAGCAGGGCCTTAGCTTCTGTGAACACTGAAGCTTTCTTT. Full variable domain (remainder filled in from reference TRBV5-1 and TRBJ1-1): KAGVTQTPRYLIKTRGQQVTLSCSPISGHRSVSWYQQTPGQGLQFLFEYFSETQRNKGNFPGRFSGRQFSNSRSEMNVSTLELGDSALYLCASRALASVNTEAFFGQGTRLTVV.